The 22 T cell receptor beta chains below all came from one sample that was sequenced in a study of blood T cell repertoires in COVID-19 (dated by TCRdb to 2019 to 2021). Receptor amplification or capture employed the immunoSEQ multiplex PCR assay. As stored in TCRdb, this immuneACCESS dataset retains in-frame rearrangements with V and J assigned. A fraction of the clones does not appear; measured against another copy, unresolved V genes explain less than half of the discrepancy, and the remainder lacks a known reason. In this sample the table shows over 150,000 clones, about 86% of which occur a single time. The ten biggest clones cover 11% of the sample. Sequencing was done on a sample of peripheral blood. These receptors were obtained from a man aged 65 to 85 with active or convalescent COVID-19.

This chain uses TRBV4-3 with TRBJ2-7; the D gene is possibly TRBD1 (6 bases). Germline CDR1 reads LGHNA; CDR2 reads YSLEER. The CDR3 length is 14 residues. V lost 6 bases, J lost 6 bases, and 18 bases lay in between. The CDR3 loop is CASSHRIDRIEQYF. DNA for the CDR3: TGCGCCAGCAGTCACAGAATCGACAGGATCGAGCAGTACTTC.

V usage is TRBV6-6 and J usage is TRBJ2-3; TRBD2 aligns across 10 bases. The V gene's germline CDR1 is MNHNY and CDR2 SVGAGI (reference sequence). This CDR3 spans 17 amino acids. The V segment lost 6 bases and the J segment 6 bases; nucleotides outside the gene matches: 15. The CDR3 reads CASSRLQPSGSLDTQYF. CDR3 bases: TGTGCCAGCAGCCGACTCCAACCTAGCGGGAGTTTGGATACGCAGTATTTT.

The chain is built from TRBV7-2 and TRBJ2-2, with 12 bases that match TRBD2. This CDR3 contains 16 residues. The V gene's germline CDR1 is SGHTA and CDR2 FQGNSA. The V gene end was trimmed by 5 bases and the J gene end by 6 bases; junction bases not matched to a gene: 7. This CDR3 is CASSPRLAGVAGELFF. For the CDR3, the DNA is TGTGCCAGCAGCCCGCGACTAGCGGGAGTGGCCGGGGAGCTGTTTTTT.

The chain links TRBV5-4 to TRBJ2-5; tentatively, D is TRBD2 (6 bases). Germline V lookup: CDR1 SGHNT, CDR2 YYREEE (reference sequence). V shed 3 bases and J shed 3 bases, with 12 bases lying between them. This CDR3 has 14 residues. The chain's CDR3 is CASSSPGGEETQYF. CDR3 nucleotide sequence: TGTGCCAGCAGCTCACCCGGAGGGGAAGAGACCCAGTACTTC.

This clone appeared a few times. Other nucleotide sequences in the sample specify the same CDR3. The chain is built from TRBV7-2 and TRBJ1-1; a weak D match, TRBD1 (6 bases). Germline CDR1 reads SGHTA; CDR2 reads FQGNSA. This CDR3 contains 14 residues. V dropped 5 bases and J dropped 0 bases, with 10 bases sitting between them. CDR3 DNA: TGTGCCAGCAGCCTCGACAGGATGAACACTGAAGCTTTCTTT. Its translation: CASSLDRMNTEAFF. Supplemented by reference TRBV7-2 and TRBJ1-1, the full variable domain reads GAGVSQSPSNKVTEKGKDVELRCDPISGHTALYWYRQSLGQGLEFLIYFQGNSAPDKSGLPSDRFSAERTGGSVSTLTIQRTQQEDSAVYLCASSLDRMNTEAFFGQGTRLTVV.

This chain joins TRBV9 and TRBJ1-2; 7 nucleotides line up with TRBD1. Germline CDR1 SGDLS, CDR2 YYNGEE. This CDR3 comprises 16 residues. The junction had 8 bases not matched to a gene; V was cut back by 0 bases and J by 3 bases. Here the CDR3 reads CASSVGSEGAYYGYTF. As DNA, the CDR3 is TGTGCCAGCAGCGTAGGATCGGAGGGGGCCTACTATGGCTACACCTTC.

The chain uses TRBV5-1 and TRBJ1-4; D perhaps matches TRBD1 (6 bases). This CDR3 is built from 16 residues. The ends were cut back, 0 bases at V and 6 bases at J, with 15 bases in the middle. Germline-derived CDR1 and CDR2 are SGHRS and YFSETQ. The CDR3: CASSLVPGGNDEKLFF. CDR3 DNA: TGCGCCAGCAGCTTGGTTCCGGGGGGCAATGATGAAAAACTGTTTTTT.

V usage is TRBV7-9 and J usage is TRBJ2-1; 12 nucleotides agree with TRBD2. Trimming cost V 5 bases and J 0 bases; bases outside gene matches: 5. The CDR3 loop spans 17 amino acids. CDR1 is SEHNR, CDR2 FQNEAQ, per germline (reference sequence). The CDR3 region is CASSPGLAGSSYNEQFF. The CDR3 DNA reads TGTGCCAGCAGCCCAGGACTAGCGGGGAGCTCCTACAATGAGCAGTTCTTC.

This sequence joins TRBV5-6 and TRBJ1-1; weak D call: TRBD1 (6 bases). CDR3 length: 16 residues. Deletions cut 4 bases from V and 3 bases from J, with 19 bases between. CDR1 SGHDT and CDR2 YYEEEE come from the germline V gene. The CDR3, as DNA: TGTGCCAGCAGCCCCGGTTGGGGGCGACGGGACACTGAAGCTTTCTTT. This gives the protein CASSPGWGRRDTEAFF.

The chain is built from TRBV4-3 and TRBJ2-3, with D possibly being TRBD2 (5 bases). CDR3 length equals 17 residues. V was pared by 1 base and J by 1 base, with 15 bases between. The V gene's germline CDR1 is LGHNA and CDR2 YSLEER. The CDR3 DNA follows: TGCGCCAGCAGCCAAGCTAAGGGAGCAAAGGGCACAGATACGCAGTATTTT. Amino acid sequence: CASSQAKGAKGTDTQYF.

V gene TRBV20-1 combines with J gene TRBJ2-3; the match to TRBD1 covers 7 bases. Germline-derived CDR1 and CDR2 are DFQATT and SNEGSKA (reference sequence). The CDR3 loop spans 10 amino acids. V lost 8 bases to trimming and J lost 6 bases; unmatched junction nucleotides: 2. The CDR3 loop is CSPRGDTQYF. CDR3 nucleotide sequence: TGCAGTCCCAGGGGGGATACGCAGTATTTT.

CDR3 sequence: CASNKDRGNEQYF. CDR3 sequence (DNA): TGTGCCAGCAACAAGGACAGGGGGAACGAGCAGTACTTC. This chain joins TRBV7-2 and TRBJ2-7; TRBD1 matches 10 bases. The germline V gene encodes CDR1 SGHTA and CDR2 FQGNSA. CDR3 length equals 13 residues. V lost 7 bases to trimming and J lost 5 bases; unmatched junction nucleotides: 5.

This clone was seen once. The rearrangement uses TRBV5-1 and TRBJ1-3; a possible D gene is TRBD1 (5 bases). Trimming pared 0 bases from V and 8 bases from J, leaving 15 bases between. The germline CDR1 and CDR2 sequences are SGHRS and YFSETQ. This CDR3 spans 15 amino acids. This CDR3 reads CASSLAQGSQDTIYF. The CDR3 region has the DNA TGCGCCAGCAGCTTGGCCCAGGGATCTCAAGACACCATATATTTT.

The CDR3 region has the DNA TGTGCCAGCAAAAGGGGACAGGGACTGTACGAGCAGTACTTC. This encodes CASKRGQGLYEQYF. The chain carries TRBV6-5 and TRBJ2-7; 9 bases are a match to TRBD1. Germline CDR1 is MNHEY and CDR2 is SVGAGI. V lost 7 bases, J lost 4 bases, and 8 bases stayed unmatched. The CDR3 loop spans 14 amino acids.

V gene TRBV28 combines with J gene TRBJ1-3; no reliable D call. Trimming stripped 5 bases from V and 8 bases from J, with 7 bases between. Germline CDR1 is MDHEN and CDR2 is SYDVKM. CDR3 length equals 11 residues. In nucleotides, the CDR3 is TGTGCCAGCAGTGGGAGGTACACCATATATTTT. Residues: CASSGRYTIYF.

This sequence joins TRBV7-2 and TRBJ2-1, with TRBD2 matching 9 bases. The J segment lost 7 bases and the V segment lost 5 bases, leaving 18 bases of the junction unmatched. The CDR3 is made up of 18 amino acids. Germline V gene sequence: CDR1 SGHTA, CDR2 FQGNSA. The CDR3 region is CASSLWGSGSVNQNEQFF. The CDR3 DNA sequence: TGTGCCAGCAGCCTGTGGGGTAGCGGGAGTGTTAACCAGAATGAGCAGTTCTTC. Combining the CDR3 with reference TRBV7-2 and TRBJ2-1 gives the whole variable domain GAGVSQSPSNKVTEKGKDVELRCDPISGHTALYWYRQSLGQGLEFLIYFQGNSAPDKSGLPSDRFSAERTGGSVSTLTIQRTQQEDSAVYLCASSLWGSGSVNQNEQFFGPGTRLTVL.

The rearrangement links TRBV13 to TRBJ1-6; perhaps TRBD1 as D (5 bases). CDR3 length: 14 amino acids. V lost 5 bases, J lost 5 bases, and 10 bases lay in between. The germline CDR1 and CDR2 sequences are PRHDT and FYEKMQ (reference sequence). The CDR3 coding sequence is TGTGCCAGCAGCCTGCGACAGAATAATTCACCCCTCCACTTT. Translating gives CASSLRQNNSPLHF. Full variable domain (outside the CDR3, taken from reference TRBV13 and TRBJ1-6): AAGVIQSPRHLIKEKRETATLKCYPIPRHDTVYWYQQGPGQDPQFLISFYEKMQSDKGSIPDRFSAQQFSDYHSELNMSSLELGDSALYFCASSLRQNNSPLHFGNGTRLTVT.

The chain carries TRBV29-1 and TRBJ1-1; weak D call: TRBD1 (6 bases). This CDR3 is 13 amino acids long. Trimming removed 6 bases from V and 0 bases from J, with 11 bases in between. In germline, CDR1 is SQVTM, CDR2 ANQGSEA. This chain's CDR3 is CSVATGLNTEAFF. The DNA of the CDR3 is TGCAGCGTAGCAACAGGGTTGAACACTGAAGCTTTCTTT.

The CDR3 spells CASSPQRQGGFGNTEAFF. DNA for the CDR3: TGTGCCAGCAGCCCTCAGCGACAGGGGGGTTTTGGGAACACTGAAGCTTTCTTT. This chain connects TRBV13 to TRBJ1-1; 9 bases agree with TRBD1. V shed 5 bases and J 1 base; nucleotides not matched to a gene: 14. The CDR3 length is 18 residues. In germline, CDR1 is PRHDT, CDR2 FYEKMQ (reference sequence).

The chain employs TRBV24-1 and TRBJ1-1; D uncertain. The CDR3 consists of 17 residues. Per the germline V gene, CDR1 is KGHDR and CDR2 is SFDVKD. V lost 1 base and J 1 base, leaving 15 bases between the germline ends. CDR3 sequence (DNA): TGTGCCACCAGTGATTTTAACAGTCCCTTTCCGAACACTGAAGCTTTCTTT. Its protein product is CATSDFNSPFPNTEAFF.

This clone appeared a single time. The chain couples TRBV19 to TRBJ2-2; 8 positions agree with TRBD1. The CDR3 runs to 16 residues. J gave up 0 bases and V 2 bases, and 2 bases lay outside the gene matches. Germline assignment: CDR1 LNHDA and CDR2 SQIVND (reference sequence). As DNA, the CDR3 is TGTGCCAGTAGTATATCCAGGGGGCCGAACACCGGGGAGCTGTTTTTT. Translated, it gives CASSISRGPNTGELFF.

The V call is TRBV4-1, the J call TRBJ2-1, with 10 positions matching TRBD2. V lost 0 bases, J lost 5 bases, and 4 bases stayed unmatched. Germline CDR1 and CDR2: MGHRA and YSYEKL. The CDR3 length is 16 residues. The CDR3: CASSQEGLAANNEQFF. The CDR3, as DNA: TGCGCCAGCAGCCAAGAAGGACTAGCGGCTAACAATGAGCAGTTCTTC.